This paragraph covers one T cell receptor (beta chain) sequence. The antigen remains unidentified. Investigators sought sequencing depths of between 1 in 200,000 and 1 in 1 million T cells. Generated by immunoSEQ multiplex PCR, the TCRdb table keeps only in-frame clones and is missing some. The profile shows a few hundred thousand clones, around 66% of them singletons. The sample comes from a study of cytotoxic CD8 clonotypes in ibrutinib-treated CLL. Study results and limitations: Shared public clonotypes were rare, and on treatment they either got smaller or stayed the same. Researchers report that baseline clonality outpaced age-matched healthy donors and tracked circulating CD8+ T-cell counts. Upon ibrutinib response clonality rose, and upon progression it fell back toward baseline.

The V segment lost 5 bases and the J segment 4 bases; nucleotides outside the gene matches: 7. CDR1 MDHEN and CDR2 SYDVKM come from the germline V gene. The CDR3 has 14 residues. The origin of this receptor is a human donor with chronic lymphocytic leukemia. The chain carries TRBV28 and TRBJ1-1, with 7 positions matching TRBD1. The sample in question was PBMCs, obtained after 36 months of ibrutinib treatment. The CDR3: CASSRPGTATEAFF. The CDR3 DNA reads as TGTGCCAGCAGTCGACCCGGGACAGCCACTGAAGCTTTCTTT.